This T cell receptor beta chain was identified in a study of blood T cell repertoires in COVID-19 (dated by TCRdb to between 2020 and 2021). Turning to the overall study: The collaborator samples originated in the United States, Italy and Spain and spanned the acute and convalescent phases of COVID-19. The material from the prospective study consisted of cDNA or gDNA derived from T cells, B-cell-depleted T cells, or PBMCs. The dataset comprised deeply sampled blood TCRbeta repertoires from subjects exposed to, actively infected with, or recovered from COVID-19. The sample metadata nearly always contained a de-identified subject ID, COVID-19 status, age in years and sex. Where HLA class I and class II types were available, the types were taken from metadata supplied by the sample provider, not from assay-based typing. Samples were obtained from the ongoing ImmuneRACE study (first 160 participants) and from 1,254 subjects provided by 6 global collaborators. The repertoires were released in a freely available public database meant as a resource for research on the immune response to SARS-CoV-2.

In Seattle, one collaborating source enrolled patients while the infection was active and tracked those patients longitudinally over the course of disease. Whole blood was collected in K2EDTA tubes by collaborating institutions according to the institutions' own protocols. For TCRbeta analysis, collaborators shipped samples in one of three forms: frozen whole blood, isolated PBMCs, or DNA extracted from either of those sample types. Summary of the overall study and its limitations: Clinical and demographic metadata were provided uncurated, with the amount varying by source and participant.

TCRbeta CDR3 regions were amplified from genomic DNA by means of the immunoSEQ Assay, a bias-controlled multiplex PCR. The study's processing was this. Nucleated cell counts per sample were estimated from amplification of reference gene primers within the assay. To quantify the absolute abundance of each unique TCRbeta CDR3 rearrangement, sequence reads were collapsed and filtered. For each sample, productive Simpson clonality was calculated as the square root of Simpson's diversity index over productive rearrangements. In TCRdb, the immuneACCESS table is reduced to in-frame sequences with V and J assigned. These tables do not hold every clone; where another copy was compared, an unresolved V gene accounts for under half, and the others remain unexplained. D and trimming come from the DNA, and the V and J calls and clone size come from that table. The sample profile shows roughly 410,000 clones; over 75% of them were found once. The ten largest clones represent around 1.5% of the sample.

On this clone itself: The specificity of this receptor is unknown. No much larger clonotype is one base removed from it; base qualities were not supplied.

The junction shows trimming of 6 bases on V and 5 bases on J, plus 10 bases between the germline ends. For CDR1 and CDR2, the germline V gene (reference sequence) lists MNHEY and SMNVEV. The CDR3, from cysteine to phenylalanine, totals 12 residues. Solely the CDR3 DNA is kept, with 36 bases framed from the first base. The sequence was obtained from a woman aged 40 to 50 with COVID-19, enrolled during active disease. The sequenced sample was peripheral blood. The sequence is built from TRBV27 and TRBJ2-5, with TRBD2 as a weak D call on 5 bases. The CDR3 protein: CASSPSGETQYF. The bases read TGTGCCAGCAGCCCCTCGGGGGAGACCCAGTACTTC.